The 10 T cell receptor beta chains below were found in one sample sequenced in a study of CD8+ T cells in alopecia areata. Treatment defined: oral pan-JAK inhibitor, 5-10 mg twice daily. cDNA serving as the sequencing template came from extracted, reverse transcribed RNA. Method: immunoSEQ multiplex PCR; TCRdb's copy keeps in-frame clones and lacks some. This sample carries 150,000 to 200,000 clones, roughly 60% of them seen once, and the ten largest clones take approximately 1%. Sequencing used CD4+ T cells sorted from blood, obtained at week 24, from a patient treated with tofacitinib. The receptor source for this set is a human donor with alopecia areata.

V and J are TRBV5-6 and TRBJ2-7, with D possibly TRBD2 on 6 matching bases. The CDR3 has 16 amino acids. V was clipped by 3 bases and J by 2 bases, with 18 bases between them. The germline V gene has CDR1 SGHDT and CDR2 YYEEEE. The CDR3 reads CASSSRAGGGAYEQYF. Here the CDR3 DNA reads TGTGCCAGCAGCTCGAGGGCTGGCGGAGGGGCCTACGAGCAGTACTTC.

The chain recombines TRBV29-1 with TRBJ2-3, with 7 bases identical to TRBD2. The V segment lost 0 bases and the J segment 2 bases; nucleotides outside the gene matches: 8. The CDR3 loop spans 16 amino acids. Germline V lookup: CDR1 SQVTM, CDR2 ANQGSEA. The CDR3 loop reads CSVEEGTSDYTDTQYF. CDR3 DNA sequence: TGCAGCGTTGAAGAAGGAACTAGCGATTACACAGATACGCAGTATTTT.

The chain employs TRBV6-5 and TRBJ1-2, with TRBD1 matching over 7 bases. V shed 5 bases and J 2 bases; nucleotides not matched to a gene: 5. The CDR3 is made up of 14 amino acids. Germline CDR1 MNHEY, CDR2 SVGAGI. The CDR3 loop reads CASSTTGPNYGYTF. The DNA for the CDR3 is TGTGCCAGCAGTACGACAGGGCCGAACTATGGCTACACCTTC.

The rearrangement uses TRBV19 and TRBJ2-3, with 10 bases fitting TRBD2. The germline V gene has CDR1 LNHDA and CDR2 SQIVND (reference sequence). The CDR3 length is 17 residues. Germline trimming cut 3 bases from V and 0 bases from J; bases unmatched to any gene: 6. The CDR3 coding sequence is TGTGCCAGTAGTATTAGCGGGGGGACTCCTAGCACAGATACGCAGTATTTT. Amino acids: CASSISGGTPSTDTQYF. Supplemented by reference TRBV19 and TRBJ2-3, the full variable domain reads DGGITQSPKYLFRKEGQNVTLSCEQNLNHDAMYWYRQDPGQGLRLIYYSQIVNDFQKGDIAEGYSVSREKKESFPLTVTSAQKNPTAFYLCASSISGGTPSTDTQYFGPGTRLTVL.

This clone appeared a few times. The chain links TRBV5-6 to TRBJ2-1; D might be TRBD1 or TRBD2, each matching 5 bases. The CDR3 spans 15 residues. V gave up 3 bases and J gave up 1 base, with 11 bases separating them. Per the germline V gene, CDR1 is SGHDT and CDR2 is YYEEEE. The CDR3 sequence is CASSSGTPSYNEQFF. The DNA for the CDR3 is TGTGCCAGCAGCTCCGGGACCCCTTCCTACAATGAGCAGTTCTTC. Using reference TRBV5-6 and TRBJ2-1 for the parts outside the CDR3, the full variable domain is DAGVTQSPTHLIKTRGQQVTLRCSPKSGHDTVSWYQQALGQGPQFIFQYYEEEERQRGNFPDRFSGHQFPNYSSELNVNALLLGDSALYLCASSSGTPSYNEQFFGPGTRLTVL.

V and J are TRBV4-3 and TRBJ2-7; 9 bases are a match to TRBD2. The germline V gene has CDR1 LGHNA and CDR2 YSLEER. CDR3 length equals 17 residues. With V trimmed by 0 bases and J by 7 bases, 13 bases remained unmatched. For the CDR3, the DNA is TGCGCCAGCAGCCAAGAGGTGACTAGCGGAGGGGCCCAAGAGCAGTACTTC. It translates to CASSQEVTSGGAQEQYF.

The gene calls are TRBV11-2 and TRBJ1-1, with D maybe TRBD1 (6 bases). The ends were cut back, 0 bases at V and 9 bases at J, with 11 bases in the middle. Germline CDR1 reads SGHAT; CDR2 reads FQNNGV. The length of the CDR3 is 13 residues. The CDR3 DNA sequence: TGTGCCAGCAGCTTAGAAGTTTGGGACAAAGCTTTCTTT. It encodes CASSLEVWDKAFF.

The chain couples TRBV5-1 to TRBJ2-1, with 12 nucleotides matching TRBD2. Germline loops: CDR1 SGHRS, CDR2 YFSETQ. The trim removed 4 bases at V and 6 bases at J, leaving 5 bases unmatched. The CDR3 is made up of 15 amino acids. This chain's CDR3 is CASSLTSGGVNEQFF. The CDR3 DNA reads as TGCGCCAGCAGCCTGACTAGCGGGGGAGTCAATGAGCAGTTCTTC.

The sample holds a few counts of this clone. The CDR3 DNA reads as TGTGCCAGCAGCGGACAGGGTAACTATGGCTACACCTTC. It yields the protein CASSGQGNYGYTF. The genes are TRBV9 and TRBJ1-2; 7 nucleotides line up with TRBD1. The CDR3 length is 13 residues. The germline gives CDR1 SGDLS, CDR2 YYNGEE. V shed 3 bases, J shed 1 base, and the junction held 0 bases outside the gene matches.

The chain has TRBV29-1 and TRBJ2-1, with TRBD2 matching over 9 bases. The V and J ends lost 1 base and 0 bases, in that order; junction bases with no gene match: 1. The CDR3 sequence is 15 residues long. Germline V lookup: CDR1 SQVTM, CDR2 ANQGSEA. CDR3 DNA: TGCAGCGTTGAAGGCGGGGGGGTCTCCTACAATGAGCAGTTCTTC. Its translation is CSVEGGGVSYNEQFF.